The present T cell receptor (beta chain) was sequenced within a study of CD8+ T cells in alopecia areata. Background on the study: Patients took tofacitinib for 6 to 18 months, followed by 6 drug-free months.

Reverse transcribed after extraction, RNA yielded cDNA as the sequencing template. The repertoire was sequenced with immunoSEQ multiplex PCR; TCRdb's copy has only in-frame clones and lacks some. The table records about 140,000 clones, approximately 85% of them present only once. Stated treatment: oral pan-JAK inhibitor, 5-10 mg twice daily. The study team obtained lesional scalp punch biopsies and peripheral blood from alopecia areata patients. Germline V lookup: CDR1 SGHTA, CDR2 FQGNSA. The CDR3 contains 15 residues. With V trimmed by 7 bases and J by 6 bases, 9 bases remained unmatched. V is TRBV7-2 and J is TRBJ2-1; TRBD2 matches at 10 bases. The source was CD8+ T cells sorted from blood, collected at week 4, from a patient treated with tofacitinib. This TCR came from a human donor with alopecia areata. CDR3 bases: TGTGCCAGCAAATCAGCGGGGGGGCAAATCAATGAGCAGTTCTTC. This gives the protein CASKSAGGQINEQFF. The full variable domain, in which reference TRBV7-2 and TRBJ2-1 provide the parts outside the CDR3, is GAGVSQSPSNKVTEKGKDVELRCDPISGHTALYWYRQSLGQGLEFLIYFQGNSAPDKSGLPSDRFSAERTGGSVSTLTIQRTQQEDSAVYLCASKSAGGQINEQFFGPGTRLTVL.